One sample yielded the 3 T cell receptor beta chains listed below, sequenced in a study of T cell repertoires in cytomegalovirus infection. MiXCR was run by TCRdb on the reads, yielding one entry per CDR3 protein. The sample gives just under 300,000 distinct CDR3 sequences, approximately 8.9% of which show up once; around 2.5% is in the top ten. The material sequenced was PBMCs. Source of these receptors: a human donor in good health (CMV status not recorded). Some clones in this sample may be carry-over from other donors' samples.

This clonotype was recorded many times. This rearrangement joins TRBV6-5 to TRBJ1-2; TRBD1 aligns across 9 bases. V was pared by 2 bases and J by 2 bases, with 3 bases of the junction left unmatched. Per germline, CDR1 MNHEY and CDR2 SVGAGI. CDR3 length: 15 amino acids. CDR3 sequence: CASSYGGQGNYGYTF. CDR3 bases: TGTGCCAGCAGTTACGGGGGACAGGGAAACTATGGCTACACCTTC.

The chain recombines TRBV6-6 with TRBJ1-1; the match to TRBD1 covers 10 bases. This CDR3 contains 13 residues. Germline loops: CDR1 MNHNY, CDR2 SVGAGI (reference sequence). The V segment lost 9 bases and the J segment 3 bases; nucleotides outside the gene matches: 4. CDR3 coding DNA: TGTGCCAGTCAGGACAGGGGGGACACTGAAGCTTTCTTT. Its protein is CASQDRGDTEAFF.

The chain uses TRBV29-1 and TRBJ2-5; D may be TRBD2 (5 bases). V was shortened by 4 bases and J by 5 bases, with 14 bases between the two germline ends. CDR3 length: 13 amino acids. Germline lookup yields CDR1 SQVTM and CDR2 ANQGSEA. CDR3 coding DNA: TGCAGCGTTGTAGGAGGTACCGCGGAGACCCAGTACTTC. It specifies CSVVGGTAETQYF.